Each of the 31 T cell receptor beta chains below was sequenced from the same sample in a study of radiation and T cells in renal cell carcinoma. Profiled with immunoSEQ multiplex PCR; TCRdb holds only in-frame clones, not every one. Among 150,000 or so clones listed, around four fifths were seen once. Indicated time point: baseline pretreatment blood. Treatment indicated: 15 Gy SBRT to primary tumor, nephrectomy 4 weeks later. The source material was blood, sampled from a patient whose treatment included radiotherapy and nephrectomy. These TCRs come from a woman aged 45 to 65 with renal cell carcinoma.

The rearrangement links TRBV5-1 to TRBJ2-7, with 7 bases fitting TRBD1. V lost 1 base to trimming and J lost 1 base; unmatched junction nucleotides: 2. The CDR3 has 14 amino acids. Germline values: CDR1 SGHRS, CDR2 YFSETQ. CDR3 sequence reads: CASSLLQGSYEQYF. In nucleotides, the CDR3 is TGCGCCAGCAGCTTGTTACAGGGGTCCTACGAGCAGTACTTC.

As to this clone: The same CDR3 is also encoded by other DNA sequences in this sample. The J gene is TRBJ1-1, the V gene TRBV20-1, with D hard to call. The V end was cut by 5 bases, the J end by 3 bases, with 7 bases between. This CDR3 has 11 residues. Germline CDR1 and CDR2: DFQATT and SNEGSKA (reference sequence). CDR3 DNA: TGCAGTGCTCGGCGGGACACTGAAGCTTTCTTT. This translates into CSARRDTEAFF.

V gene TRBV30 combines with J gene TRBJ2-2; 11 bases match TRBD2. CDR3 size: 14 residues. The V gene's germline CDR1 is GTSNPN and CDR2 SVGIG (reference sequence). The ends lost 3 bases at V and 5 bases at J; junction bases unmatched: 2. The CDR3 DNA is TGTGCCTGGAGGGTAGCGGGGGGGACCGGGGAGCTGTTTTTT. It encodes CAWRVAGGTGELFF.

V usage is TRBV7-2 and J usage is TRBJ2-7, with TRBD2 as a possible D gene (5 bases). V lost 6 bases and J 1 base, leaving 10 bases between the germline ends. The CDR3 totals 13 residues. CDR1 SGHTA and CDR2 FQGNSA come from the germline V gene. The CDR3 reads CASSGPGSYEQYF. CDR3 DNA: TGTGCCAGCAGTGGTCCGGGATCCTACGAGCAGTACTTC.

This chain joins TRBV7-2 and TRBJ1-2; 7 nucleotides match TRBD1. Germline V gene lookup returns CDR1 SGHTA and CDR2 FQGNSA. The CDR3 consists of 15 residues. V dropped 5 bases and J dropped 2; count of bases not matched to a gene: 8. The CDR3 bases are TGTGCCAGCAGCGGACGGACAGGTACCAACTATGGCTACACCTTC. It encodes CASSGRTGTNYGYTF.

The rearrangement joins TRBV25-1 to TRBJ2-2, with unresolved D. The CDR3 has 13 residues. Looked up from germline, CDR1 is MGHDK and CDR2 is SYGVNS. V lost 1 base and J 7 bases, leaving 7 bases between the germline ends. CDR3 region: CASSEFVSGELFF. The CDR3 DNA reads TGTGCCAGCAGTGAATTTGTCAGCGGGGAGCTGTTTTTT.

The rearrangement uses TRBV5-1 and TRBJ1-3; 10 bases match TRBD1. J gave up 0 bases and V 4 bases, and 10 bases lay outside the gene matches. This CDR3 has 18 amino acids. Germline CDR1 SGHRS, CDR2 YFSETQ. The DNA of the CDR3 is TGCGCCAGCAGCCGTCTCGGGACAGGGGTTGCCTCTGGAAACACCATATATTTT. Protein product: CASSRLGTGVASGNTIYF.

V usage is TRBV7-2 and J usage is TRBJ1-2; 7 nucleotides agree with TRBD1. The CDR3 is 15 residues long. J gave up 0 bases and V 5 bases, and 6 bases lay outside the gene matches. The germline V gene encodes CDR1 SGHTA and CDR2 FQGNSA. CDR3 nucleotide sequence: TGTGCCAGCAGCCTCAGGACAGGTCCTAACTATGGCTACACCTTC. It translates to CASSLRTGPNYGYTF.

V gene TRBV19 combines with J gene TRBJ2-7; no clear D. V was shortened by 7 bases and J by 0 bases, with 13 bases between the two germline ends. The CDR3 is 14 residues long. The germline CDR1 and CDR2 sequences are LNHDA and SQIVND (reference sequence). The CDR3 DNA follows: TGTGCCAGTACCATTGGGTCAGGCTCCTACGAGCAGTACTTC. Its protein product is CASTIGSGSYEQYF.

This clone was observed once. The rearrangement joins TRBV7-9 to TRBJ2-3, with D tentatively TRBD1 (6 bases). V dropped 1 base and J dropped 10 bases, with 15 bases sitting between them. CDR1 and CDR2 from the germline V gene are SEHNR and FQNEAQ (reference sequence). The CDR3 is 14 amino acids. The CDR3 here is CASSLGETGYAQYF. The CDR3, as DNA: TGTGCCAGCAGCTTAGGAGAAACAGGGTATGCGCAGTATTTT.

This clone was counted once. The J gene is TRBJ1-2, the V gene TRBV6-5; tentatively, D is TRBD1 (6 bases). CDR1 is MNHEY, CDR2 SVGAGI, per germline. Deletions cut 6 bases from V and 3 bases from J, with 17 bases between. The CDR3 is made up of 15 amino acids. CDR3 sequence reads: CASSLTSDSYYGYTF. CDR3 DNA sequence: TGTGCCAGCAGCTTAACTTCGGACAGCTACTATGGCTACACCTTC.

The V call is TRBV30, the J call TRBJ2-1, with 11 nucleotides matching TRBD2. The germline CDR1 and CDR2 sequences are GTSNPN and SVGIG (reference sequence). The CDR3 totals 15 residues. Unmatched junction bases numbered 9, after V lost 4 bases and J lost 7 bases. In DNA form, the CDR3 reads TGTGCCTGGAAACTAGCGGGGGCACTGGGGAATGAGCAGTTCTTC. Translation gives CAWKLAGALGNEQFF. The entire variable domain, with the rest obtained from reference TRBV30 and TRBJ2-1, is as follows: SQTIHQWPATLVQPVGSPLSLECTVEGTSNPNLYWYRQAAGRGLQLLFYSVGIGQISSEVPQNLSASRPQDRQFILSSKKLLLSDSGFYLCAWKLAGALGNEQFFGPGTRLTVL.

The chain has TRBV6-5 and TRBJ2-7; D may be TRBD2 (7 bases). CDR1 is MNHEY, CDR2 SVGAGI, per germline. There are 13 residues in the CDR3. With 3 bases removed from V and 5 bases from J, the gap between germline ends came to 11 bases. CDR3 coding DNA: TGTGCCAGCAGTTATAGGGGGGGGAACGAGCAGTACTTC. Residues: CASSYRGGNEQYF.

The V call is TRBV9, the J call TRBJ1-3, with D unclear. This CDR3 comprises 14 residues. Germline V gives CDR1 SGDLS, CDR2 YYNGEE. V was shortened by 0 bases and J by 2 bases, with 6 bases between the two germline ends. Written as DNA, the CDR3 is TGTGCCAGCAGCGTAGGACTACCTGGAAACACCATATATTTT. The encoded protein is CASSVGLPGNTIYF.

V is TRBV6-6 and J is TRBJ1-5; the match to TRBD1 covers 7 bases. Germline assignment: CDR1 MNHNY and CDR2 SVGAGI (reference sequence). V was pared by 5 bases and J by 2 bases, with 6 bases of the junction left unmatched. The CDR3 extends over 15 amino acids. For the CDR3, the DNA is TGTGCCAGCAGTCCGGAGGGGGCGGGCAATCAGCCCCAGCATTTT. This codes for CASSPEGAGNQPQHF.

To note about this clone: The same CDR3 also results from other DNA sequences found in this sample. V usage is TRBV7-2 and J usage is TRBJ1-5; D unclear. Trimming removed 1 base from V and 1 base from J, with 8 bases in between. The germline gives CDR1 SGHTA, CDR2 FQGNSA. There are 15 residues in the CDR3. Here the CDR3 reads CASSLVQGSNQPQHF. CDR3 DNA sequence: TGTGCCAGCAGCTTAGTACAAGGGAGCAATCAGCCCCAGCATTTT. Together with reference TRBV7-2 and TRBJ1-5, the CDR3 gives the full variable domain: GAGVSQSPSNKVTEKGKDVELRCDPISGHTALYWYRQSLGQGLEFLIYFQGNSAPDKSGLPSDRFSAERTGGSVSTLTIQRTQQEDSAVYLCASSLVQGSNQPQHFGDGTRLSIL.

This chain links TRBV5-1 with TRBJ2-7; D perhaps matches TRBD2 (6 bases). V dropped 1 base and J dropped 4 bases, with 12 bases sitting between them. The CDR3 loop spans 14 amino acids. Germline CDR1 SGHRS, CDR2 YFSETQ. The CDR3 bases are TGCGCCAGCAGCTTGACTCCGGGAGTATACGAGCAGTACTTC. Its protein product is CASSLTPGVYEQYF.

This clone appeared a single time. The chain is built from TRBV19 and TRBJ2-7; 8 nucleotides agree with TRBD1. The ends lost 7 bases at V and 7 bases at J; junction bases unmatched: 9. The CDR3 contains 13 residues. CDR1 is LNHDA and CDR2 is SQIVND in the germline V gene (reference sequence). The CDR3 region is CASIRTGCREQYF. In DNA, the CDR3 is TGTGCCAGTATCCGGACAGGGTGTCGGGAGCAGTACTTC.

This clone was observed a few times. V usage is TRBV10-3 and J usage is TRBJ2-1, with TRBD2 matching 7 bases. The V gene's germline CDR1 is ENHRY and CDR2 SYGVKD. The V gene end was trimmed by 0 bases and the J gene end by 7 bases; junction bases not matched to a gene: 3. The CDR3 is 14 residues long. The chain's CDR3 is CAISESSAGNEQFF. Written as DNA, the CDR3 is TGTGCCATCAGTGAGTCATCAGCGGGGAATGAGCAGTTCTTC.

The chain joins TRBV11-1 to TRBJ2-7; TRBD1 matches 7 bases. Germline V gene lookup returns CDR1 SGHAT and CDR2 FQDESV (reference sequence). The CDR3 length is 14 residues. Trimming cost V 4 bases and J 3 bases; bases outside gene matches: 6. Here the CDR3 DNA reads TGTGCCAGCAGCTCTACAGGGGTAGTCTACGAGCAGTACTTC. Translation gives CASSSTGVVYEQYF.

The gene calls are TRBV4-3 and TRBJ2-1, with 9 positions matching TRBD2. Germline V lookup: CDR1 LGHNA, CDR2 YSLEER. This CDR3 has 14 amino acids. V lost 4 bases to trimming and J lost 7 bases; unmatched junction nucleotides: 5. The CDR3 sequence is CASSLAGVKNEQFF. The DNA of the CDR3 is TGCGCCAGCAGCCTAGCGGGAGTGAAGAATGAGCAGTTCTTC.

This clone appeared a few times. This sample also contains other DNA sequences that code for the same CDR3. The rearrangement links TRBV19 to TRBJ2-7, with TRBD1 as a possible D gene (5 bases). CDR3 length: 14 amino acids. Germline CDR1 reads LNHDA; CDR2 reads SQIVND (reference sequence). Trimming took 3 bases from V and 3 from J, leaving 12 bases between them. In nucleotides, the CDR3 is TGTGCCAGTAGTATCGGACATATCCACTACGAGCAGTACTTC. Its protein product is CASSIGHIHYEQYF.

Note on this clone: Germline is not matched at one junction end, which may reflect a read error. The chain couples TRBV7-2 to TRBJ1-6; a possible D gene is TRBD1 (5 bases). The CDR3 covers 15 residues. Germline CDR1 is SGHTA and CDR2 is FQGNSA. CDR3 in amino acids: CASRSSGARNSPLYF. Here the CDR3 DNA reads TGTGCCAGCAGATCAAGCGGGGCGAGGAATTCACCCCTCTACTTT.

The J gene is TRBJ1-1, the V gene TRBV5-6; maybe TRBD1 (5 bases). This CDR3 comprises 16 residues. Trimming pared 4 bases from V and 0 bases from J, leaving 16 bases between. Germline CDR1 is SGHDT and CDR2 is YYEEEE. DNA of the CDR3: TGTGCCAGCAGCCCTCCTGGGGGGGATATGAACACTGAAGCTTTCTTT. Its translation: CASSPPGGDMNTEAFF.

The chain uses TRBV5-1 and TRBJ1-4, with D uncertain. This CDR3 region has 15 residues. Germline V lookup: CDR1 SGHRS, CDR2 YFSETQ. Trimming left V 3 bases short and J 0 bases short, with 9 bases between. DNA of the CDR3: TGCGCCAGCAGCTCTTCTGTTGCAACTAATGAAAAACTGTTTTTT. Its protein product is CASSSSVATNEKLFF.

The chain carries TRBV9 and TRBJ2-5; 13 bases are shared with TRBD2. The CDR3 totals 16 residues. The trim removed 4 bases at V and 2 bases at J, leaving 5 bases unmatched. The V gene's germline CDR1 is SGDLS and CDR2 YYNGEE. The CDR3 coding sequence is TGTGCCAGCAGCCCGAGGACTAGCGGGGGACAAGAGACCCAGTACTTC. Its translation: CASSPRTSGGQETQYF.

This rearrangement joins TRBV5-4 to TRBJ2-3, with TRBD1 identical over 12 bases. This CDR3 spans 15 amino acids. The J segment lost 3 bases and the V segment lost 4 bases, leaving 3 bases of the junction unmatched. CDR1 and CDR2 (germline): SGHNT, YYREEE (reference sequence). This CDR3 is CASSGTGGGTDTQYF. CDR3 DNA sequence: TGTGCCAGCAGCGGGACAGGGGGCGGAACAGATACGCAGTATTTT.

The V and J genes are TRBV7-8 and TRBJ1-5, with no clear D. The length of the CDR3 is 14 residues. Per the germline V gene, CDR1 is SGHVS and CDR2 is FQNEAQ. V lost 2 bases to trimming and J lost 6 bases, with 11 bases between them. DNA of the CDR3: TGTGCCAGCAGCTTATGGGCAGCCGGTCAGCCCCAGCATTTT. Protein sequence: CASSLWAAGQPQHF.

The chain employs TRBV6-1 and TRBJ2-7, with a tentative D call TRBD2 (6 bases). The V end was cut by 6 bases, the J end by 7 bases, with 19 bases between. Germline V lookup: CDR1 MNHNS, CDR2 SASEGT. The CDR3 consists of 14 residues. CDR3 in DNA: TGTGCCAGCAGCGGGGTTGGGGAGGTGATGGAGCAGTACTTC. This codes for CASSGVGEVMEQYF.

The chain employs TRBV7-2 and TRBJ2-2; D remains ambiguous. Germline V gene sequence: CDR1 SGHTA, CDR2 FQGNSA. Trimming took off 0 bases at V and 3 bases at J, with 5 bases between the two ends. The CDR3 contains 14 residues. The CDR3 nucleotides are TGTGCCAGCAGCTTAGCCGACTACACCGGGGAGCTGTTTTTT. Protein sequence: CASSLADYTGELFF. Supplemented by reference TRBV7-2 and TRBJ2-2, the full variable domain reads GAGVSQSPSNKVTEKGKDVELRCDPISGHTALYWYRQSLGQGLEFLIYFQGNSAPDKSGLPSDRFSAERTGGSVSTLTIQRTQQEDSAVYLCASSLADYTGELFFGEGSRLTVL.

V usage is TRBV28 and J usage is TRBJ1-2; the D is unclear. Germline V CDR1 and CDR2: MDHEN, SYDVKM. This CDR3 is built from 11 residues. Trimming took 5 bases from V and 1 from J, leaving 2 bases between them. The CDR3 coding sequence is TGTGCCAGCAGTCGTAACTATGGCTACACCTTC. Residues: CASSRNYGYTF.